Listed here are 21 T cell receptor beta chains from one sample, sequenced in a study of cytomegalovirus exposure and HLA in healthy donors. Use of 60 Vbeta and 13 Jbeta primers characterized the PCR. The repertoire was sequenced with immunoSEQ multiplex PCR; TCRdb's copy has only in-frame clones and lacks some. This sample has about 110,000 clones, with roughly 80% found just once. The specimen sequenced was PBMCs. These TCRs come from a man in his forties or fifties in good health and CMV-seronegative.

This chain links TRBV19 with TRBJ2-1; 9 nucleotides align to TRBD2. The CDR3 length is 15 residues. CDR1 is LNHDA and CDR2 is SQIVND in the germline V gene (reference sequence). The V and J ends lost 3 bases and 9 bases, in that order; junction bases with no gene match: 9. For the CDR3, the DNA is TGTGCCAGTAGTATGGTGGCGGGGGGGCACTTTGAGCAGTTCTTC. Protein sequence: CASSMVAGGHFEQFF. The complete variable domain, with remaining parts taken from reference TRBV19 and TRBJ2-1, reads DGGITQSPKYLFRKEGQNVTLSCEQNLNHDAMYWYRQDPGQGLRLIYYSQIVNDFQKGDIAEGYSVSREKKESFPLTVTSAQKNPTAFYLCASSMVAGGHFEQFFGPGTRLTVL.

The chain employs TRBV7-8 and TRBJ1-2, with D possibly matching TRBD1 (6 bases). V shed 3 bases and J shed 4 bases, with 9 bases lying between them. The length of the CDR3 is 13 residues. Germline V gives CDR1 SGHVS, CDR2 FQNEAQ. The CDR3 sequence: CASSFPDSYGYTF. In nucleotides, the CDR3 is TGTGCCAGCAGCTTCCCGGACAGCTATGGCTACACCTTC.

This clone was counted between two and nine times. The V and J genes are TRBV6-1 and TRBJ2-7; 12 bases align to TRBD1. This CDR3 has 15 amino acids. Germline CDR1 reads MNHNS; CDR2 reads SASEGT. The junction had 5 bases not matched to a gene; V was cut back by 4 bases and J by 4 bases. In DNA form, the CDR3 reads TGTGCCAGCAGTGCCGGGACAGGGGGCAAGTACGAGCAGTACTTC. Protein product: CASSAGTGGKYEQYF.

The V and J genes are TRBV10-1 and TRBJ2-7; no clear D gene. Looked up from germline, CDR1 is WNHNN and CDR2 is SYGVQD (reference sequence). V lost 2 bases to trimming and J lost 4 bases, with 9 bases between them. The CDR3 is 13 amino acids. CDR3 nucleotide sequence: TGCGCCAGCAGTGAGGTGTCGGGTTACGAGCAGTACTTC. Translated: CASSEVSGYEQYF.

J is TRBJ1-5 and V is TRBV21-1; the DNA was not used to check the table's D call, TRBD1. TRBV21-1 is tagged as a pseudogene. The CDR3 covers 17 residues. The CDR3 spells CASSGRTGEYSNQPQHF. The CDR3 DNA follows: TGTGCCAGCAGCGGGCGGACAGGGGAATATAGCAATCAGCCCCAGCATTTT.

This chain's CDR3 is CASSETGNGQPQHF. CDR3 DNA sequence: TGTGCCAGTTCAGAAACAGGGAATGGACAGCCCCAGCATTTT. V usage is TRBV19 and J usage is TRBJ1-5, with D possibly matching TRBD1 (6 bases). The CDR3 has 14 amino acids. The germline gives CDR1 LNHDA, CDR2 SQIVND (reference sequence). V gave up 8 bases and J gave up 7 bases, with 18 bases separating them. Full variable domain (rest looked up from reference TRBV19 and TRBJ1-5): DGGITQSPKYLFRKEGQNVTLSCEQNLNHDAMYWYRQDPGQGLRLIYYSQIVNDFQKGDIAEGYSVSREKKESFPLTVTSAQKNPTAFYLCASSETGNGQPQHFGDGTRLSIL.

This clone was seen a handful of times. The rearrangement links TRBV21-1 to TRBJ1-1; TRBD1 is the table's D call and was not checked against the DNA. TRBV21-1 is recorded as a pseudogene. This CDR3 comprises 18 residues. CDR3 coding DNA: TGTGCCAGCAGCCACTCCGGGGACAGGGTAGGAATGAACACTGAAGCTTTCTTT. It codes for CASSHSGDRVGMNTEAFF.

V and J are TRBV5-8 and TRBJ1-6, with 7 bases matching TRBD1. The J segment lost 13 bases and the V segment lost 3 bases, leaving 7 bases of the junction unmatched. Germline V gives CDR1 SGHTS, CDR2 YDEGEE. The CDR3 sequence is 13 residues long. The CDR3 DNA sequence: TGTGCCAGCAGCTCGGACAGGAATCGGCCCCTCCACTTT. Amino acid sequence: CASSSDRNRPLHF.

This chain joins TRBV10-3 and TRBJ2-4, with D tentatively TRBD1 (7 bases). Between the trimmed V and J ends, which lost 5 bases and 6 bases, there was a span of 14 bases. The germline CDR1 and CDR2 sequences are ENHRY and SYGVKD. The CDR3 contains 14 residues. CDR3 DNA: TGTGCCATCAGTACAGGGGAGGCGGTAAACATTCAGTACTTC. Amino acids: CAISTGEAVNIQYF.

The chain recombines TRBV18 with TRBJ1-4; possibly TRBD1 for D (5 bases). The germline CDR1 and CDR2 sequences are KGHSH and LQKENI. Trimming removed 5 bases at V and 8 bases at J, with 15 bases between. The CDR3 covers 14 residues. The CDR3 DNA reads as TGTGCCAGCTCAATCGCCAGGGCGGACGAAAAACTGTTTTTT. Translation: CASSIARADEKLFF.

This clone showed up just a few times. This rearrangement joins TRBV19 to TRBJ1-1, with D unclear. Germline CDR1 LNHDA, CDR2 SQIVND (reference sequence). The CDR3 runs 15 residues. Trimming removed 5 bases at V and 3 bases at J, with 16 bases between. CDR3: CASSPDMNPDTEAFF. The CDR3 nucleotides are TGTGCCAGTAGTCCAGACATGAACCCCGACACTGAAGCTTTCTTT.

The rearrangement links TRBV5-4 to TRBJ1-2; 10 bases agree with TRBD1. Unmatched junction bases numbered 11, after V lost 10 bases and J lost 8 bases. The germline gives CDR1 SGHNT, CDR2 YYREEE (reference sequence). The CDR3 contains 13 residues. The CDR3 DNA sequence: TGTGCCTGCACCCAGGACAGGGGGGTCGGCTACACCTTC. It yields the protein CACTQDRGVGYTF.

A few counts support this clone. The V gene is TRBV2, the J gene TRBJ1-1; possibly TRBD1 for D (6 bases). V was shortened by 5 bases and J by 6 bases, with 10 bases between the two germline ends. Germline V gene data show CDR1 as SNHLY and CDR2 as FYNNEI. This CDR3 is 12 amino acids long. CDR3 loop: CASSMTGSEAFF. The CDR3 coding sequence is TGTGCCAGCAGTATGACAGGCTCTGAAGCTTTCTTT.

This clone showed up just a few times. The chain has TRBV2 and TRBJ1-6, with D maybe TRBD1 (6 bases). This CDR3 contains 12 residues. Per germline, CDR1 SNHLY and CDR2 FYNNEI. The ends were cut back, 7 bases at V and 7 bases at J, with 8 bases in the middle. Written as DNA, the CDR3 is TGTGCCAGCAACCAGGGGAATTCACCCCTCCACTTT. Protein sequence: CASNQGNSPLHF.

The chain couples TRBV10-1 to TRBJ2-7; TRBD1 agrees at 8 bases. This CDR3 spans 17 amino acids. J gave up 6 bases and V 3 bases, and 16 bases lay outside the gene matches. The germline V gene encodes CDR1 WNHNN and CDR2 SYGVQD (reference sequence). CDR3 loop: CASSETLRTGRRSEQYF. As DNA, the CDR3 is TGCGCCAGCAGTGAAACTCTCAGGACAGGGAGAAGGAGCGAGCAGTACTTC.

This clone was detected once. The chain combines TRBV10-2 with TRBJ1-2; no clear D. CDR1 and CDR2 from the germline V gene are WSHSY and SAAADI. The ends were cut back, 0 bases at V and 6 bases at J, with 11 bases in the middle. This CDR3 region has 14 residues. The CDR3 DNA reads TGCGCCAGCAGTGAGTCGAGGAGATCTCATGGCTACACCTTC. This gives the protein CASSESRRSHGYTF.

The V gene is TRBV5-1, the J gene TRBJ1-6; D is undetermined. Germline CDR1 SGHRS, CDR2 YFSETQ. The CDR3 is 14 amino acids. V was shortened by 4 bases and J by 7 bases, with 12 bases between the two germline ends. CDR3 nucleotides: TGCGCCAGCAGCCCCGAACTGAAGAATTCACCCCTCCACTTT. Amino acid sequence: CASSPELKNSPLHF.

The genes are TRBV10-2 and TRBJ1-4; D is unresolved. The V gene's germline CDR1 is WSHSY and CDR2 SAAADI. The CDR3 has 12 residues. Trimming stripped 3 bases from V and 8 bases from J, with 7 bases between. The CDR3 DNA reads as TGCGCCAGCAGTGAAGCCGGGGAAAAACTGTTTTTT. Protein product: CASSEAGEKLFF.

The CDR3 loop reads CASSSGTLSYNEQFF. CDR3 bases: TGTGCCAGCAGCTCCGGGACACTCTCCTACAATGAGCAGTTCTTC. The chain combines TRBV14 with TRBJ2-1, with a possible D match to TRBD1 (6 bases). This CDR3 is built from 15 residues. Germline CDR1 is SGHDN and CDR2 is FVKESK. V was shortened by 5 bases and J by 0 bases, with 11 bases between the two germline ends.

CDR3 bases: TGTGCCAGTAGTATCCTAGCGGGGGGGCAAGAGACCCAGTACTTC. As protein: CASSILAGGQETQYF. V gene TRBV19 combines with J gene TRBJ2-5, with 12 bases aligning to TRBD2. The germline V gene encodes CDR1 LNHDA and CDR2 SQIVND (reference sequence). The CDR3 covers 15 residues. The junction had 1 base not matched to a gene; V was cut back by 3 bases and J by 2 bases. The complete variable domain, with remaining parts taken from reference TRBV19 and TRBJ2-5, reads DGGITQSPKYLFRKEGQNVTLSCEQNLNHDAMYWYRQDPGQGLRLIYYSQIVNDFQKGDIAEGYSVSREKKESFPLTVTSAQKNPTAFYLCASSILAGGQETQYFGPGTRLLVL.

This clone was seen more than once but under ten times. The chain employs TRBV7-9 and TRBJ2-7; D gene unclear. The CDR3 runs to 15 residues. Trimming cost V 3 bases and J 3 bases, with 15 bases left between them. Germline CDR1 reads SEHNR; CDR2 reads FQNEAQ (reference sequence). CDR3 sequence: CASSFPEDSFYEQYF. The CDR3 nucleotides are TGTGCCAGCAGCTTCCCGGAAGATAGCTTCTACGAGCAGTACTTC. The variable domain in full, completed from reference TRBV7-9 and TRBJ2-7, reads DTGVSQNPRHKITKRGQNVTFRCDPISEHNRLYWYRQTLGQGPEFLTYFQNEAQLEKSRLLSDRFSAERPKGSFSTLEIQRTEQGDSAMYLCASSFPEDSFYEQYFGPGTRLTVT.